The 3 T cell receptor beta chains below all came from one sample that was sequenced in a study of T cell changes during pregnancy in multiple sclerosis. Clones were read by immunoSEQ multiplex PCR, and TCRdb kept only the in-frame ones, dropping some. The sample holds approximately 100,000 clones; 80% to 95% are singletons and the top ten take roughly 1.5%. The starting material was peripheral blood, obtained after pregnancy. These TCRs come from a female donor with multiple sclerosis, enrolled in a pregnancy study.

This rearrangement joins TRBV6-1 to TRBJ1-1; maybe TRBD1 (5 bases). The germline gives CDR1 MNHNS, CDR2 SASEGT. The CDR3 is made up of 15 amino acids. V gave up 6 bases and J gave up 1 base, with 15 bases separating them. CDR3 sequence: CASRSRDSGNTEAFF. For the CDR3, the DNA is TGTGCCAGCAGGAGCCGGGACTCCGGGAACACTGAAGCTTTCTTT.

This clone was counted a single time. V usage is TRBV29-1 and J usage is TRBJ2-3; TRBD2 matches at 8 bases. Germline V gene lookup returns CDR1 SQVTM and CDR2 ANQGSEA. Trimming at V came to 8 bases and at J to 4 bases, leaving 2 bases not matched to a gene. CDR3 length: 11 residues. Written as DNA, the CDR3 is TGCAGCTACGGGGGGGCAGATACGCAGTATTTT. It specifies CSYGGADTQYF.

V usage is TRBV6-1 and J usage is TRBJ1-1, with 8 bases that match TRBD1. Germline trimming cut 10 bases from V and 0 bases from J; bases unmatched to any gene: 4. This CDR3 spans 13 amino acids. Germline CDR1 MNHNS, CDR2 SASEGT. CDR3 DNA: TGTGCCACCACAGGGGGGATGAACACTGAAGCTTTCTTT. Its translation: CATTGGMNTEAFF.